The present T cell receptor (beta chain) was sequenced within a study of T and B cells in COVID-19 patients. Study outcomes and limitations: Early severe-case samples and blood from mildly ill patients during symptoms were in short supply. The recovered cohort had roughly 2,400 exclusive TCR clusters, including over 30 low generation probability clusters.

TRB was amplified from about 260-540 ng of blood genomic DNA. TRB rearrangements were amplified by multiplex PCR with BIOMED2 TRB-A/B primers. Each CDR3 protein is one row after TCRdb ran MiXCR on the multiplex PCR reads. The sample consists of 20,000 to 25,000 distinct CDR3 sequences, approximately 29% of them appearing once. The CDR3 sequence is 14 residues long. V lost 3 bases, J lost 4 bases, and 12 bases lay in between. Germline V gene lookup returns CDR1 LNHNV and CDR2 YYDKDF (reference sequence). Comment on this clonotype: The antigen remains unidentified.

The source material was blood. The V and J genes are TRBV15 and TRBJ2-5, with unresolved D. This TCR was recovered from a human donor who had recovered from COVID-19. This chain's CDR3 is CATSRESVLETQYF. The CDR3 nucleotides are TGTGCCACCAGCAGGGAAAGCGTCTTAGAGACCCAGTACTTC.